A single sample is the source of the 5 T cell receptor beta chains below, sequenced in a study of cytomegalovirus exposure and HLA in healthy donors. 60 Vbeta and 13 Jbeta primers were used in PCR. Using immunoSEQ multiplex PCR, the repertoire was profiled, and TCRdb retains in-frame clones only, with some absent. The table has around 72,000 clones, around 77% seen once. Sequencing was carried out using PBMCs. These receptors all stem from a man in his fifties in good health and CMV-seronegative.

This clone has more than one count but fewer than ten. V is TRBV9 and J is TRBJ2-3; a weak D match, TRBD2 (5 bases). The germline V gene encodes CDR1 SGDLS and CDR2 YYNGEE. Trimming stripped 0 bases from V and 7 bases from J, with 6 bases between. This CDR3 comprises 12 residues. CDR3 amino acids: CASSVGENTQYF. Written as DNA, the CDR3 is TGTGCCAGCAGCGTAGGGGAGAATACGCAGTATTTT.

This clone was counted a few times. The rearrangement links TRBV4-1 to TRBJ2-7; 11 bases agree with TRBD1. V lost 1 base and J lost 3; bases outside the gene matches: 2. Germline V CDR1 and CDR2: MGHRA, YSYEKL. This CDR3 is 15 amino acids long. CDR3 coding DNA: TGCGCCAGCAGCCAAGCGGGACAGGGGGTCTACGAGCAGTACTTC. Translating gives CASSQAGQGVYEQYF.

The rearrangement uses TRBV5-4 and TRBJ2-3; D might be TRBD2 (7 bases). Germline V CDR1 and CDR2: SGHNT, YYREEE (reference sequence). Trimming removed 2 bases from V and 3 bases from J, with 19 bases in between. The CDR3 totals 17 residues. CDR3 sequence (DNA): TGTGCCAGCAGCTTTACCTTAGGGGGGGAAGAAACAGATACGCAGTATTTT. This sequence encodes CASSFTLGGEETDTQYF.

The chain carries TRBV6-5 and TRBJ1-4, with a weak D call TRBD1 (6 bases). The V end was cut by 6 bases, the J end by 8 bases, with 19 bases between. Germline V gene data show CDR1 as MNHEY and CDR2 as SVGAGI. CDR3 length: 15 residues. The CDR3 sequence: CASSQGTWVGEKLFF. CDR3 nucleotide sequence: TGTGCCAGCAGCCAGGGGACCTGGGTAGGGGAAAAACTGTTTTTT.

The V gene is TRBV6-5, the J gene TRBJ1-4, with D unclear. The CDR3 extends over 13 amino acids. V lost 2 bases and J lost 7, with 8 bases in between. Germline V gene data show CDR1 as MNHEY and CDR2 as SVGAGI. The chain's CDR3 is CASSYTYGEKLFF. DNA for the CDR3: TGTGCCAGCAGTTACACCTATGGTGAAAAACTGTTTTTT.